This entry lists 10 T cell receptor beta chains sequenced from one sample in a study of shared clonotypes between healthy human individuals. Method: immunoSEQ multiplex PCR; TCRdb's copy keeps in-frame clones and lacks some. This sample carries roughly 810,000 clones, 96% of them seen once, and the ten largest clones take roughly 0.23%. Positively selected for CCR7, the CD45RO-negative cells used as naive CD8 cells excluded terminally differentiated effector memory CD45RA+ cells. Sequenced material: naive CD8+ T cells sorted from blood. The receptors were sampled from a man aged 25-40 years in good health.

The chain employs TRBV4-1 and TRBJ2-1; TRBD2 aligns across 8 bases. CDR1 is MGHRA and CDR2 is YSYEKL in the germline V gene. The trim removed 5 bases at V and 8 bases at J, leaving 11 bases unmatched. The CDR3 sequence is 15 residues long. CDR3: CASSSIPGLGDEQFF. Here the CDR3 DNA reads TGCGCCAGCAGCAGTATCCCGGGACTAGGGGATGAGCAGTTCTTC.

This clone was observed a single time. The chain joins TRBV5-4 to TRBJ2-3; perhaps D is TRBD1 or TRBD2 (6 bases each). This CDR3 is built from 16 residues. The V end was cut by 0 bases, the J end by 4 bases, with 15 bases between. Germline V gene lookup returns CDR1 SGHNT and CDR2 YYREEE (reference sequence). CDR3 in amino acids: CASSLVGGPAADTQYF. Here the CDR3 DNA reads TGTGCCAGCAGCTTGGTGGGGGGCCCAGCAGCAGATACGCAGTATTTT.

This clone was picked up one time. Other nucleotide sequences from this sample produce the same CDR3. The chain employs TRBV28 and TRBJ2-7; unclear D gene. The CDR3 has 11 amino acids. Germline lookup yields CDR1 MDHEN and CDR2 SYDVKM. Deletions cut 5 bases from V and 4 bases from J, with 6 bases between. For the CDR3, the DNA is TGTGCCAGCAGTCCCCAATACGAGCAGTACTTC. Translating it yields CASSPQYEQYF.

On this clone itself: This CDR3 is also generated by other DNA sequences in the sample. The V gene is TRBV19, the J gene TRBJ2-1; possible D gene TRBD2, 6 bases. CDR1 and CDR2 (germline): LNHDA, SQIVND (reference sequence). V shed 3 bases and J shed 0 bases, with 6 bases lying between them. The CDR3 is made up of 14 amino acids. CDR3 sequence: CASSIGSSYNEQFF. In DNA form, the CDR3 reads TGTGCCAGTAGTATCGGGAGCTCCTACAATGAGCAGTTCTTC.

V and J are TRBV9 and TRBJ2-1; perhaps D is TRBD1 or TRBD2 (5 bases each). Per the germline V gene, CDR1 is SGDLS and CDR2 is YYNGEE. The CDR3 is made up of 16 amino acids. V was trimmed by 4 bases and J by 10 bases, leaving 24 bases between them. CDR3 sequence: CASSPSGASGLWEQFF. The CDR3, as DNA: TGTGCCAGCAGCCCCTCCGGGGCTAGTGGGTTGTGGGAGCAGTTCTTC.

Of note for this clone: This CDR3 is also generated by other DNA sequences in the sample. The rearrangement joins TRBV10-2 to TRBJ2-7; unclear D gene. CDR1 is WSHSY and CDR2 is SAAADI in the germline V gene. The CDR3 sequence is 13 residues long. V lost 4 bases and J lost 1, with 8 bases in between. CDR3 coding DNA: TGCGCCAGCAGTGGGGCAGCTTCCTACGAGCAGTACTTC. Its translation is CASSGAASYEQYF.

This chain joins TRBV5-1 and TRBJ2-1; 7 bases match TRBD2. Germline V gene sequence: CDR1 SGHRS, CDR2 YFSETQ. V dropped 4 bases and J dropped 8; count of bases not matched to a gene: 6. The CDR3 runs to 13 residues. CDR3 protein: CASSKTGGDEQFF. In DNA form, the CDR3 reads TGCGCCAGCAGCAAGACGGGGGGTGATGAGCAGTTCTTC.

V is TRBV7-9 and J is TRBJ2-1; 8 nucleotides line up with TRBD2. The germline V gene encodes CDR1 SEHNR and CDR2 FQNEAQ (reference sequence). The CDR3 covers 16 residues. Trimming cost V 1 base and J 4 bases; bases outside gene matches: 6. This CDR3 is CASSLVSSGIYNEQFF. The CDR3 DNA sequence: TGTGCCAGCAGCTTAGTAAGTAGCGGGATTTACAATGAGCAGTTCTTC. Complete variable domain (other parts from reference TRBV7-9 and TRBJ2-1): DTGVSQNPRHKITKRGQNVTFRCDPISEHNRLYWYRQTLGQGPEFLTYFQNEAQLEKSRLLSDRFSAERPKGSFSTLEIQRTEQGDSAMYLCASSLVSSGIYNEQFFGPGTRLTVL.

The chain joins TRBV7-2 to TRBJ2-1; D is perhaps TRBD1 or TRBD2 (5 bases each). The CDR3 has 13 residues. Trimming removed 1 base from V and 10 bases from J, with 11 bases in between. The germline CDR1 and CDR2 sequences are SGHTA and FQGNSA. The CDR3: CASSLGGTLEQFF. The CDR3 DNA sequence: TGTGCCAGCAGCTTAGGTGGGACCTTGGAGCAGTTCTTC.

The chain carries TRBV9 and TRBJ1-1; weak D call: TRBD1 (5 bases). The germline V gene has CDR1 SGDLS and CDR2 YYNGEE. The V gene lost 0 bases and the J gene lost 3 bases, with 9 bases spanning the gap. This CDR3 region has 14 residues. In DNA, the CDR3 is TGTGCCAGCAGCGTAGAGTCGGGGGACACTGAAGCTTTCTTT. It encodes CASSVESGDTEAFF.